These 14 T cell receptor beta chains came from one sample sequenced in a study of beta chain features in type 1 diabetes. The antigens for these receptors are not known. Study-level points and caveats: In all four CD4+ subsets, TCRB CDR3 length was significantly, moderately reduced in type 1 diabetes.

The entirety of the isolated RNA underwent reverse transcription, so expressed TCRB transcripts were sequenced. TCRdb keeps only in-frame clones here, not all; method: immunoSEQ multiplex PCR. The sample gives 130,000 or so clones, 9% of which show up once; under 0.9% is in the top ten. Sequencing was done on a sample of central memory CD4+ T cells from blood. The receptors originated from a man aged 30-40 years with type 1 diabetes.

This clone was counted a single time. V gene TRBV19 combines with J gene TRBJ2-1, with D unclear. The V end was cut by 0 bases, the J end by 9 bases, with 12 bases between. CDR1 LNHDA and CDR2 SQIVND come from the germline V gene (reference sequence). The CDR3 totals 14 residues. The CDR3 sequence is CASSIEGSLREQFF. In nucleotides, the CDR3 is TGTGCCAGTAGTATAGAGGGCAGCCTCCGTGAGCAGTTCTTC. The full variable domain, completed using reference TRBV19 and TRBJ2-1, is DGGITQSPKYLFRKEGQNVTLSCEQNLNHDAMYWYRQDPGQGLRLIYYSQIVNDFQKGDIAEGYSVSREKKESFPLTVTSAQKNPTAFYLCASSIEGSLREQFFGPGTRLTVL.

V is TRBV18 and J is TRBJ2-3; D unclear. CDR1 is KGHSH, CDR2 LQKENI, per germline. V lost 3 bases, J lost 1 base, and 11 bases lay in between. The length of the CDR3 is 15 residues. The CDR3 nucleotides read TGTGCCAGCTCACCCATGGCCCCTGGCACAGATACGCAGTATTTT. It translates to CASSPMAPGTDTQYF.

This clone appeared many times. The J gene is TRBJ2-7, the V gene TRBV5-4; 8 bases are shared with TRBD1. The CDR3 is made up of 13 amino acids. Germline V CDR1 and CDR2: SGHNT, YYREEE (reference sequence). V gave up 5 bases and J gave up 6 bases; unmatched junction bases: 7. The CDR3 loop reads CASSYDRGGEQYF. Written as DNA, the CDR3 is TGTGCCAGCAGTTATGACAGGGGAGGCGAGCAGTACTTC.

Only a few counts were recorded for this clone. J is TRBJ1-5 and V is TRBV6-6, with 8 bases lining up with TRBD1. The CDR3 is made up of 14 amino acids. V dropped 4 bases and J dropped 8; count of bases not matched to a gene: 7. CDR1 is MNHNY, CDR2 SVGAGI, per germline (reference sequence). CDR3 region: CASSSGQGLKPQHF. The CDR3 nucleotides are TGTGCCAGCAGTTCTGGACAGGGTCTAAAGCCCCAGCATTTT.

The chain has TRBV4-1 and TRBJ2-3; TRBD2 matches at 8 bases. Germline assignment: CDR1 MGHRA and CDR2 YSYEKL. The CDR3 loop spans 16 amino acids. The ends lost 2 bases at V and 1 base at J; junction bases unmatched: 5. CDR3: CASSQLPGLGTDTQYF. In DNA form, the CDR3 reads TGCGCCAGCAGCCAATTACCGGGACTAGGCACAGATACGCAGTATTTT.

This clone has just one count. The CDR3 DNA reads TGCGCCAGCAGCTTTTCGCCAGGGCGTACAGATACGCAGTATTTT. As protein: CASSFSPGRTDTQYF. The chain carries TRBV5-1 and TRBJ2-3, with a possible D match to TRBD1 (5 bases). Germline V CDR1 and CDR2: SGHRS, YFSETQ. The CDR3 has 15 residues. Trimming pared 2 bases from V and 3 bases from J, leaving 13 bases between. The entire variable domain, with the rest obtained from reference TRBV5-1 and TRBJ2-3, is as follows: KAGVTQTPRYLIKTRGQQVTLSCSPISGHRSVSWYQQTPGQGLQFLFEYFSETQRNKGNFPGRFSGRQFSNSRSEMNVSTLELGDSALYLCASSFSPGRTDTQYFGPGTRLTVL.

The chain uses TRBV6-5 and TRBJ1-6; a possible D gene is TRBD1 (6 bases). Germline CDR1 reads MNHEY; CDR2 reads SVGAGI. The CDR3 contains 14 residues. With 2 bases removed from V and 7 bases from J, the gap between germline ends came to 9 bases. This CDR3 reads CASSYRQGNSPLHF. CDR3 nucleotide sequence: TGTGCCAGCAGTTACAGGCAGGGGAATTCACCCCTCCACTTT.

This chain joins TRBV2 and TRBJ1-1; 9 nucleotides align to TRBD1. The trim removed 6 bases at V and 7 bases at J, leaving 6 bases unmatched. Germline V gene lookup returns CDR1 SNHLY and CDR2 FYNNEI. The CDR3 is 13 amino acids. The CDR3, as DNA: TGTGCCAGCAGCGGGACAGGGCGGGGTGAAGCTTTCTTT. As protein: CASSGTGRGEAFF.

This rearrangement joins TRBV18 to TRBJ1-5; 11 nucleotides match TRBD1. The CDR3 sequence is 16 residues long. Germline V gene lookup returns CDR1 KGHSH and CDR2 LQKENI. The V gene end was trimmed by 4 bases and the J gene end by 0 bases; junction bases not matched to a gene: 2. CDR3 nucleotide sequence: TGTGCCAGCTCACGGGGACAGGGGGATAGCAATCAGCCCCAGCATTTT. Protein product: CASSRGQGDSNQPQHF.

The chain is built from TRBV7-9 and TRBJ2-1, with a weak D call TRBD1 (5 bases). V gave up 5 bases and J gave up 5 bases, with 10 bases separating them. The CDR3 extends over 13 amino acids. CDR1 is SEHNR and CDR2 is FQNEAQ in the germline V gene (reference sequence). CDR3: CASSRPDNNEQFF. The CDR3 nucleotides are TGTGCCAGCAGCAGACCGGACAACAATGAGCAGTTCTTC.

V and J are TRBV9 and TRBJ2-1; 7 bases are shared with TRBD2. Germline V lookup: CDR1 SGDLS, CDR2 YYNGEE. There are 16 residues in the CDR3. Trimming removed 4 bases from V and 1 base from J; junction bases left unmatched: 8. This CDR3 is CASSLDWGGSYNEQFF. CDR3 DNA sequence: TGTGCCAGCAGCTTAGATTGGGGGGGATCCTACAATGAGCAGTTCTTC.

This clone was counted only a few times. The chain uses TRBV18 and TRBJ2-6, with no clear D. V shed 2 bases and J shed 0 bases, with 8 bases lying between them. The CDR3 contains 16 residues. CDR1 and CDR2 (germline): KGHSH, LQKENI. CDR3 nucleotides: TGTGCCAGCTCACCATCTATTAGCTCTGGGGCCAACGTCCTGACTTTC. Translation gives CASSPSISSGANVLTF.

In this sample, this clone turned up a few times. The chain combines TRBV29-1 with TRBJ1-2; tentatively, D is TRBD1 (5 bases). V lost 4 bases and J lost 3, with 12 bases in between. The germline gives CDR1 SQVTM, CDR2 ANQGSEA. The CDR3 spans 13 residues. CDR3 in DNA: TGCAGCGTTGGGCAGGGAAGGGACTATGGCTACACCTTC. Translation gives CSVGQGRDYGYTF. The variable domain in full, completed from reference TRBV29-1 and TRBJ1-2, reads SAVISQKPSRDICQRGTSLTIQCQVDSQVTMMFWYRQQPGQSLTLIATANQGSEATYESGFVIDKFPISRPNLTFSTLTVSNMSPEDSSIYLCSVGQGRDYGYTFGSGTRLTVV.

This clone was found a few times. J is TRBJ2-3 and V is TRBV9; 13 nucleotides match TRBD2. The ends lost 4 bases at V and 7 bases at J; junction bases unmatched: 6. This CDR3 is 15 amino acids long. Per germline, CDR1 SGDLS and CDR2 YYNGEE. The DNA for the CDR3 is TGTGCCAGCAGCCTCACTAGCGGGGGGGCCTATACGCAGTATTTT. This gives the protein CASSLTSGGAYTQYF.